This T cell receptor (beta chain) was recovered during a study of tumor-infiltrating lymphocytes in primary liver carcinoma. Germline DNA was also extracted, and blood RNA derived from unsorted whole blood. An approximately 4-milliliter peripheral blood sample was collected before surgery. This CDR3 region has 16 residues. Germline CDR1 reads MNHNS; CDR2 reads SASEGT. Germline trimming cut 3 bases from V and 10 bases from J; bases unmatched to any gene: 14. TCR beta cDNA was reverse-transcribed from 500 to 550 ng of total RNA. The reaction used a constant-region primer and ProtoScript II reverse transcriptase. Amplification in three nested multiplex PCR rounds with slightly modified ARM-PCR gave rise to TCR beta libraries. Two initial PCR rounds of around 9 cycles each paired TRBV1-TRBV30 forward primers with a C-beta reverse primer. TCRdb passed the multiplex PCR reads through MiXCR, listing each CDR3 protein once. In the table there are 330,000 or so distinct CDR3 sequences, about two thirds of which are singletons.

The sequence was collected from a man aged 40-49 years with primary liver carcinoma and hepatitis B virus infection. The chain is built from TRBV6-1 and TRBJ2-3; 9 nucleotides align to TRBD2. Sequenced sample: peripheral blood. In DNA, the CDR3 is TGTGCCAGCAGTGAGCTTGGTCTAGCGGGGCGAAATGCGCAGTATTTT. This sequence encodes CASSELGLAGRNAQYF.